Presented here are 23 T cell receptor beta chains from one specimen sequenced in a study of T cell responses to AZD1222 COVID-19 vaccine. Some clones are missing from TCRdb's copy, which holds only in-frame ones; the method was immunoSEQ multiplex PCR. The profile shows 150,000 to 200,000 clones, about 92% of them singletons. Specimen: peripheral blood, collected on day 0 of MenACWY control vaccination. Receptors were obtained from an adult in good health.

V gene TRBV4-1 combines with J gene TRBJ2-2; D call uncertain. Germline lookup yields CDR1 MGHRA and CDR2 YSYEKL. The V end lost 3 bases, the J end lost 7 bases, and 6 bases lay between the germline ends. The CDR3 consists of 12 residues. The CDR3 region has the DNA TGCGCCAGCAGCCAGACGATCGGGGAGCTGTTTTTT. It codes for CASSQTIGELFF.

The CDR3 DNA sequence: TGCAGCACCCTACCTGTCCGGGATGAGCAGTTCTTC. Protein: CSTLPVRDEQFF. J is TRBJ2-1 and V is TRBV29-1; D unresolved. The CDR3 contains 12 residues. V lost 8 bases and J lost 8, with 16 bases in between. CDR1 is SQVTM and CDR2 is ANQGSEA in the germline V gene.

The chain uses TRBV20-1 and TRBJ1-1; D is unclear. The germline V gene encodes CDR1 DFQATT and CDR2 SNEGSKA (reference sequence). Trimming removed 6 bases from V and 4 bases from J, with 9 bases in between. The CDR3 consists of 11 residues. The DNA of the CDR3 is TGCAGTGCACCAAAGAGCACTGAAGCTTTCTTT. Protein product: CSAPKSTEAFF.

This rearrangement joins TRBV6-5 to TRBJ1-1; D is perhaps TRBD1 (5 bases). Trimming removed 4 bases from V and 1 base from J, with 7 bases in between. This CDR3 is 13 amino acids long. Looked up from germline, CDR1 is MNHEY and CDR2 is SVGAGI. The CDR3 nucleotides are TGTGCCAGCAGTTTTAGGGGGAACACTGAAGCTTTCTTT. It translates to CASSFRGNTEAFF.

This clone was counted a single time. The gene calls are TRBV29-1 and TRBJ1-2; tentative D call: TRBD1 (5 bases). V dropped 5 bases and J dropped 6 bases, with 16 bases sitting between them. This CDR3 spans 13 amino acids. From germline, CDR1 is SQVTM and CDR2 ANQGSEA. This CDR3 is CSVPPRGAHGYTF. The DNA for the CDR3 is TGCAGCGTTCCCCCCCGCGGGGCCCATGGCTACACCTTC.

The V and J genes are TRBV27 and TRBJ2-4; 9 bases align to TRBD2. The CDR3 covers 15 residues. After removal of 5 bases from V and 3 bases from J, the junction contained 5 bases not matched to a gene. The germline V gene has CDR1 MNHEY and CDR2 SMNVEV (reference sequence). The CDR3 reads CASSPLAGIKNIQYF. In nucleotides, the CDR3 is TGTGCCAGCAGTCCGCTAGCGGGGATCAAAAACATTCAGTACTTC.

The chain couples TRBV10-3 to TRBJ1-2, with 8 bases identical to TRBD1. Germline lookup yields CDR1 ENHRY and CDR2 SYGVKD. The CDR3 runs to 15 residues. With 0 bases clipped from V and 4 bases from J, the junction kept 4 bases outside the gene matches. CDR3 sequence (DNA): TGTGCCATCAGTGAGTCTCGCGGACAGGGCTATGGCTACACCTTC. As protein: CAISESRGQGYGYTF.

The CDR3 loop reads CASSERGPSSGNTIYF. DNA of the CDR3: TGTGCCAGCAGTGAAAGGGGACCTAGCTCTGGAAACACCATATATTTT. The genes are TRBV2 and TRBJ1-3, with D possibly TRBD1 on 5 matching bases. The germline V gene has CDR1 SNHLY and CDR2 FYNNEI. The V end lost 2 bases, the J end lost 0 bases, and 11 bases lay between the germline ends. CDR3 size: 16 residues.

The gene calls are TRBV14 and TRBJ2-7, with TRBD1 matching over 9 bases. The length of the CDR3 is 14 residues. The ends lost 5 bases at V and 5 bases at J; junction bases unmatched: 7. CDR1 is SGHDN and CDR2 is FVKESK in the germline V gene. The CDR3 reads CASSEGTGIDEQYF. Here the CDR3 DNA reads TGTGCCAGCAGCGAAGGGACAGGGATCGACGAGCAGTACTTC.

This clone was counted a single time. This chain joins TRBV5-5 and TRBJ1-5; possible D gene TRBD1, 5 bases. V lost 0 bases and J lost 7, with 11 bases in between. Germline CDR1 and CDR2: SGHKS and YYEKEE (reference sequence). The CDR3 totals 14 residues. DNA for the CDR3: TGTGCCAGCAGCTTGGTCGGGGCGGAACAGCCCCAGCATTTT. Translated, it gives CASSLVGAEQPQHF.

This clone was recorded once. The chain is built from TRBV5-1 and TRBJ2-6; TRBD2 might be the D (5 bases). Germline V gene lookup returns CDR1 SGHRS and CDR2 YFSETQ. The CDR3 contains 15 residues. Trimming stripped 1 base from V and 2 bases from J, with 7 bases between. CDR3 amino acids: CASSLSGAGANVLTF. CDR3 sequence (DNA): TGCGCCAGCAGCTTGAGCGGTGCTGGGGCCAACGTCCTGACTTTC. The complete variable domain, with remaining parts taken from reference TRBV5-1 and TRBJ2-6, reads KAGVTQTPRYLIKTRGQQVTLSCSPISGHRSVSWYQQTPGQGLQFLFEYFSETQRNKGNFPGRFSGRQFSNSRSEMNVSTLELGDSALYLCASSLSGAGANVLTFGAGSRLTVL.

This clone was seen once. DNA of the CDR3: TGTGCCAGCAGTTCTAGAGGAAGGGACAGGATGAACACTGAAGCTTTCTTT. Amino acid sequence: CASSSRGRDRMNTEAFF. J is TRBJ1-1 and V is TRBV27; 8 positions match TRBD1. Per the germline V gene, CDR1 is MNHEY and CDR2 is SMNVEV (reference sequence). The CDR3 extends over 17 amino acids. Trimming at V came to 4 bases and at J to 0 bases, leaving 10 bases not matched to a gene.

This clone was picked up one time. The CDR3 DNA follows: TGTGCCAGTAGTAAGGGGACTAGCGGTAACACAGATACGCAGTATTTT. Protein: CASSKGTSGNTDTQYF. The J gene is TRBJ2-3, the V gene TRBV19, with 11 bases fitting TRBD2. V dropped 4 bases and J dropped 2; count of bases not matched to a gene: 5. The CDR3 is 16 residues long. Germline V gene sequence: CDR1 LNHDA, CDR2 SQIVND (reference sequence).

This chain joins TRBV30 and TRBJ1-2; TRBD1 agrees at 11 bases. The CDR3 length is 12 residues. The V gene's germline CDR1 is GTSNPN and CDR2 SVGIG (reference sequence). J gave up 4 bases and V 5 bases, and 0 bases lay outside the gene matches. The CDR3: CAWGQGAYGYTF. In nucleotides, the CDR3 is TGTGCCTGGGGACAGGGGGCCTATGGCTACACCTTC. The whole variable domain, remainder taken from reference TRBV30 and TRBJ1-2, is SQTIHQWPATLVQPVGSPLSLECTVEGTSNPNLYWYRQAAGRGLQLLFYSVGIGQISSEVPQNLSASRPQDRQFILSSKKLLLSDSGFYLCAWGQGAYGYTFGSGTRLTVV.

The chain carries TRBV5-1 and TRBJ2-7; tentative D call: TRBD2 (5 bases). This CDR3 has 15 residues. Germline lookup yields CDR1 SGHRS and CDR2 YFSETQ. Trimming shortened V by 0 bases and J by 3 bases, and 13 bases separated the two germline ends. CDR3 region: CASSLDAGSGYEQYF. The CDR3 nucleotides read TGCGCCAGCAGCTTGGATGCGGGTTCTGGCTACGAGCAGTACTTC.

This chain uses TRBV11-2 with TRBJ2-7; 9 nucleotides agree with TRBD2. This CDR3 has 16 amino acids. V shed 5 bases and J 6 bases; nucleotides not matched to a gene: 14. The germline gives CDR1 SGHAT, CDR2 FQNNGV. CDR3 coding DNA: TGTGCCAGCAGCCGAAATTCCTTAGCGGGAGCTGGCGAGCAGTACTTC. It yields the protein CASSRNSLAGAGEQYF.

Written as DNA, the CDR3 is TGTGCCAGCAGCCAAGTTGCGGATACACCGGGCTTGACTGAAAAACTGTTTTTT. Amino acids: CASSQVADTPGLTEKLFF. This chain links TRBV14 with TRBJ1-4; D not resolved. The germline V gene encodes CDR1 SGHDN and CDR2 FVKESK. V shed 1 base and J shed 7 bases, with 22 bases lying between them. The CDR3 runs 18 residues.

The CDR3 coding sequence is TGTGCCAGCGTCACCGTCGCGGGGTTCACTGAAGCTTTCTTT. It codes for CASVTVAGFTEAFF. The genes are TRBV6-6 and TRBJ1-1; D gene uncertain. Trimming took 8 bases from V and 4 from J, leaving 17 bases between them. Germline V gene lookup returns CDR1 MNHNY and CDR2 SVGAGI (reference sequence). The CDR3 totals 14 residues.

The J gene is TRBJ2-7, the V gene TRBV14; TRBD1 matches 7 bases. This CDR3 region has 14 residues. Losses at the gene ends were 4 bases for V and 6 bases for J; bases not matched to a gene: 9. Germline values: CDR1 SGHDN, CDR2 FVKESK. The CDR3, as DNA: TGTGCCAGCAGCCCACCGGGACAGCAACTCGAGCAGTACTTC. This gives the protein CASSPPGQQLEQYF.

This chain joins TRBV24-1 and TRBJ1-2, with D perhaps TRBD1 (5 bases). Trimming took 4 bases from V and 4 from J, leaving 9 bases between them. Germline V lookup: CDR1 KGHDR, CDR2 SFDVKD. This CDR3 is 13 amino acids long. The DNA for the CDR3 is TGTGCCACCAGTGACCCTGACAGCTATGGCTACACCTTC. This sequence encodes CATSDPDSYGYTF.

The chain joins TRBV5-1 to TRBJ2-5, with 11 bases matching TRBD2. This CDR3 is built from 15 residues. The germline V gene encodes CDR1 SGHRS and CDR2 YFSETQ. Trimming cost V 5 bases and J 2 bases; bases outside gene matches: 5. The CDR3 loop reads CASRRTSGSQETQYF. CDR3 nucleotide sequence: TGCGCCAGCAGAAGGACTAGCGGGTCTCAAGAGACCCAGTACTTC.

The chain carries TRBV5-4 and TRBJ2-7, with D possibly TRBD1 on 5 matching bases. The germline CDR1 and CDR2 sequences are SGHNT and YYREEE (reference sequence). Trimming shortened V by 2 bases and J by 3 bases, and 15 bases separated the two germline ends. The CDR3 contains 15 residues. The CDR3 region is CASSFIDRPSYEQYF. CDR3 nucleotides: TGTGCCAGCAGCTTTATTGACAGACCGAGCTACGAGCAGTACTTC.

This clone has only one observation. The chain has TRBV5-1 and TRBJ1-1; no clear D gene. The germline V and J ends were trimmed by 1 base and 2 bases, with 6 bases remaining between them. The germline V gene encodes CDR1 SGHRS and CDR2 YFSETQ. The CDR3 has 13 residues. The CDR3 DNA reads TGCGCCAGCAGCTTGAGGGATAACACTGAAGCTTTCTTT. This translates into CASSLRDNTEAFF.